This T cell receptor beta chain was sequenced during a study of CD8+ T cells in alopecia areata. Study in general: Severity scoring for treated patients was based on the percentage of affected scalp area. Study-wide results and limits: Tofacitinib significantly reduced both scalp clonality and expanded CD8+ clones among the top 100.

Indicated treatment: oral pan-JAK inhibitor, 5-10 mg twice daily. Reverse transcribed after extraction, RNA yielded cDNA as the sequencing template. Data came from immunoSEQ multiplex PCR; TCRdb stores just in-frame clones and leaves some out. The data contain roughly 230,000 clones, around two fifths of them singletons. From germline, CDR1 is SGHTA and CDR2 FQGNSA. This CDR3 comprises 14 residues. J gave up 7 bases and V 5 bases, and 8 bases lay outside the gene matches. In its sample, this clone was seen a few times. Its antigen is as yet unknown. This receptor was taken from a human donor with alopecia areata. This chain uses TRBV7-2 with TRBJ2-7, with 10 bases that match TRBD2. Here the sequenced sample was CD4+ T cells sorted from blood, taken at approximately week 36, from a patient treated with tofacitinib. CDR3 sequence reads: CASSPSGRAGEQYF. DNA for the CDR3: TGTGCCAGCAGCCCGAGCGGGAGGGCAGGAGAGCAGTACTTC.